Listed below are T cell receptor beta chains from one sample, sequenced in a study of T cells after yellow fever vaccination. TCRdb fed the 5' RACE reads into MiXCR, producing one record per CDR3 protein. Found here are about 130,000 distinct CDR3 sequences, approximately 6.6% of them singletons; the top ten hold approximately 0.61%. Sequencing used CD4+ T cells sorted from PBMCs, obtained 10 days after the yellow fever booster vaccination. These receptor sequences come from a man aged 25 to 45 who received the YFV17D yellow fever vaccine. CDR3s include the opening cysteine and the closing phenylalanine or tryptophan. D genes are given only for firm matches. Only part of the rows carry a size: once, few, many, or a class if the clone is expanded.

length	J	size	V	D	DNA	CDR3
17	TRBJ2-5	NA	TRBV18	TRBD2	TGTGCCAGCTCACCGGGACTAGCGGGGAGGAGAGGAGAGACCCAGTACTTC	CASSPGLAGRRGETQYF
14	TRBJ2-7	many	TRBV6-1	NA	TGTGCCAGCAAAGGGGGACGAAGCTCCTACGAGCAGTACTTC	CASKGGRSSYEQYF
14	TRBJ2-7	few	TRBV10-1	NA	TGCGCCAGCAGTGGGGATCTGGGGTCCTACGAGCAGTACTTC	CASSGDLGSYEQYF
11	TRBJ2-1	many	TRBV20-1	NA	TGCAGTGCTAGGAGAAGGGGGGAGCAGTTCTTC	CSARRRGEQFF
16	TRBJ2-2	many	TRBV20-1	TRBD2	TGCAGTGCTAGACCCCCCGGGACTAGCAACACCGGGGAGCTGTTTTTT	CSARPPGTSNTGELFF
13	TRBJ1-5	NA	TRBV27	NA	TGTGCCAGCAGTTTAGGATCTTTGGGGCCCCAGCATTTT	CASSLGSLGPQHF
18	TRBJ2-4	many	TRBV7-8	NA	TGTGCCAGCAGCGGCACCGGGACCCCGGGAGTAGCCAAAAACATTCAGTACTTC	CASSGTGTPGVAKNIQYF
16	TRBJ2-1	few	TRBV12-3/TRBV12-4	TRBD2	TGTGCCAGCAGAGCGGGAGGGACATTCTCCTACAATGAGCAGTTCTTC	CASRAGGTFSYNEQFF
14	TRBJ2-2	many	TRBV5-6	NA	TGTGCCAGCAGCTTGCCAGAATTCACCGGGGAGCTGTTTTTT	CASSLPEFTGELFF
15	TRBJ2-7	NA	TRBV19	NA	TGTGCCAGTAGTATAGAGACAGGACGAGCGCACGAGCAGTACTTC	CASSIETGRAHEQYF
13	TRBJ2-7	many	TRBV7-6	NA	TGTGCCAGCAGCTTAGCGGCCTCCTACGAGCAGTACTTC	CASSLAASYEQYF
15	TRBJ2-7	many	TRBV6-5	TRBD1	TGTGCCAGCAGTTACCGGGACAGGGGCTATTACGAGCAGTACTTC	CASSYRDRGYYEQYF
15	TRBJ2-7	many	TRBV15	NA	TGTGCCACCAGCGCGCAACTCGGGACTGCCTACGAGCAGTACTTC	CATSAQLGTAYEQYF
13	TRBJ1-2	few	TRBV9	TRBD1	TGTGCCAGCAGCCCCAAGACAGGGTATGGCTACACCTTC	CASSPKTGYGYTF
15	TRBJ2-7	many	TRBV19	NA	TGTGCCAGTAGTATCGGGGCCTTTAGCTCCTACGAGCAGTACTTC	CASSIGAFSSYEQYF
15	TRBJ2-3	many	TRBV25-1	TRBD1	TGTGCCAGCAGTGCGATGGGACAGAGCACAGATACGCAGTATTTT	CASSAMGQSTDTQYF
14	TRBJ1-1	few	TRBV19	NA	TGTGCCAGTAGGCTAGATGCTATGAACACTGAAGCTTTCTTT	CASRLDAMNTEAFF
13	TRBJ1-1	NA	TRBV19	TRBD1	TGTGCCAGTTTAAGGGCAGGGGGCACTGAAGCTTTCTTT	CASLRAGGTEAFF
14	TRBJ2-7	NA	TRBV5-5	NA	TGTGCCAGCAGCTTGGATCAATACCCCTACGAGCAGTACTTC	CASSLDQYPYEQYF
15	TRBJ2-6	NA	TRBV18	NA	TGTGCCAGCTCACCGGCTGGGACCGGGGCCAACGTCCTGACTTTC	CASSPAGTGANVLTF
15	TRBJ1-4	many	TRBV5-1	TRBD1	TGCGCCAGCAAAGGACAGGCCGCAACTAATGAAAAACTGTTTTTT	CASKGQAATNEKLFF
12	TRBJ2-5	many	TRBV10-3	NA	TGTGCCATCAGAGACCTGCTGGGGACCCAGTACTTC	CAIRDLLGTQYF
13	TRBJ1-5	many	TRBV7-2	TRBD1	TGTGCCAGCAGCAATGACAGGGCTCGGCCCCAGCATTTT	CASSNDRARPQHF
14	TRBJ1-1	many	TRBV5-1	NA	TGCGCCAGCAGCTTGAGGGACCAGAACACTGAAGCTTTCTTT	CASSLRDQNTEAFF
13	TRBJ2-3	many	TRBV7-9	TRBD2	TGTGCCAGCCGAGTAGCGGGGTCAGATACGCAGTATTTT	CASRVAGSDTQYF
15	TRBJ2-3	many	TRBV5-1	TRBD1	TGCGCCAGCAGCTTAACAGGGGGCAGAGGAGATACGCAGTATTTT	CASSLTGGRGDTQYF
13	TRBJ1-2	many	TRBV7-2	NA	TGTGCCAGCAGCTTAAGGGTTGGGGCTGGCTACACCTTC	CASSLRVGAGYTF
14	TRBJ2-2	few	TRBV5-1	TRBD2	TGCGCCAGCAGCAGCGGGGACCCGGTCGGGGAGCTGTTTTTT	CASSSGDPVGELFF
16	TRBJ1-2	many	TRBV5-1	TRBD1	TGCGCCAGCAGCTCTGATTTGGGACAGGAAATCTATGGCTACACCTTC	CASSSDLGQEIYGYTF
17	TRBJ2-5	NA	TRBV7-2	TRBD2	TGTGCCAGCAGCTTAGGTCCGATGACTAGCGGGAGCGAGACCCAGTACTTC	CASSLGPMTSGSETQYF
16	TRBJ2-5	many	TRBV18	TRBD2	TGTGCCAGCTCACCAAGGTGGGGGACTAGCGGAGAGACCCAGTACTTC	CASSPRWGTSGETQYF
15	TRBJ2-7	many	TRBV5-4	NA	TGTGCCAGCAGCCCGGTGGGGCAGAACTCCTACGAGCAGTACTTC	CASSPVGQNSYEQYF
15	TRBJ2-7	many	TRBV20-1	TRBD1	TGCAGTGCTAGAGATTCCGGGACAGTCTCCTACGAGCAGTACTTC	CSARDSGTVSYEQYF
17	TRBJ2-7	many	TRBV7-9	NA	TGTGCCAGCAGCTTAGCGCTTCTGGCAGCCGCCACCTACGAGCAGTACTTC	CASSLALLAAATYEQYF
13	TRBJ2-7	many	TRBV20-1	NA	TGCAGTGCTATTGGACCGACGACCTACGAGCAGTACTTC	CSAIGPTTYEQYF
14	TRBJ2-3	many	TRBV24-1	NA	TGTGCCACCAGTGCCCCTGCGAGTTTGGATACGCAGTATTTT	CATSAPASLDTQYF
21	TRBJ1-5	many	TRBV14	NA	TGTGCCAGCAGCCAAGGCGACTACAGGTATACTTTCCCTTTGGGGGATCAGCCCCAGCATTTT	CASSQGDYRYTFPLGDQPQHF
17	TRBJ2-5	many	TRBV7-8	TRBD2	TGTGCCAGCAGCTTGTGGACATTAGCGGGACTGGGGGAGACCCAGTACTTC	CASSLWTLAGLGETQYF
15	TRBJ2-2	many	TRBV9	NA	TGTGCCAGCAGCGTAGACCCCGGAAACACCGGGGAGCTGTTTTTT	CASSVDPGNTGELFF
16	TRBJ2-1	many	TRBV18	TRBD1	TGTGCCAGCTCACCATCTGGGACACAGGGGCACAATGAGCAGTTCTTC	CASSPSGTQGHNEQFF
14	TRBJ2-7	many	TRBV7-2	TRBD1	TGTGCCAGCAGCTCCTGGACAGGGGCGGACGAGCAGTACTTC	CASSSWTGADEQYF
14	TRBJ2-4	few	TRBV11-2	TRBD2	TGTGCCAGCAGCTTAGCGGGAGGGCTAAACATTCAGTACTTC	CASSLAGGLNIQYF
12	TRBJ1-5	many	TRBV30	NA	TGTGCCTGGAGCGCCGGGGATCAGCCCCAGCATTTT	CAWSAGDQPQHF
13	TRBJ1-4	many	TRBV29-1	TRBD1	TGCAGCGTGGGACAGACAACTAATGAAAAACTGTTTTTT	CSVGQTTNEKLFF
14	TRBJ2-5	many	TRBV18	NA	TGTGCCAGCTCACCATGGCAGAACCAAGAGACCCAGTACTTC	CASSPWQNQETQYF
12	TRBJ1-1	many	TRBV10-3	NA	TGTGCCACCGCTCCGGCCGACACTGAAGCTTTCTTT	CATAPADTEAFF
16	TRBJ2-3	many	TRBV4-3	TRBD2	TGCGCCAGCAGCCAAGGGATAGCGGGAGGCACAGATACGCAGTATTTT	CASSQGIAGGTDTQYF